The sequence of this T cell receptor beta chain was determined in a study of T cells in Graves' hyperthyroidism and ophthalmopathy. Trimming pared 4 bases from V and 8 bases from J, leaving 17 bases between. CDR3 length: 14 residues. Germline-derived CDR1 and CDR2 are LNHDA and SQIVND (reference sequence). Stable Graves' hyperthyroidism meant no ophthalmopathy progression within 18 months. Amplification yielded TCR beta CDR3 regions, with RNA transcripts as the source. When the TCR CDR3 underwent first-round RT-PCR, the HTBI primer set was used. TCRdb analysed the multiplex PCR reads with MiXCR anew, one entry per CDR3 protein. The table lists hundreds of thousands of distinct CDR3 sequences, 16% of them singletons. Study-wide findings and caveats: Blood also carried most thyroid clonotypes expanded above 0.001.

This clonotype occurred a few times. What it recognizes is unknown. The sequencing input was blood. The source of this sequence is a woman in her late teens or twenties with Graves' hyperthyroidism. V is TRBV19 and J is TRBJ1-2, with no clear D. The CDR3 here is CASSRIEDVRGYTF. The CDR3 DNA reads as TGTGCCAGTAGTAGGATAGAGGACGTTAGGGGCTACACCTTC.